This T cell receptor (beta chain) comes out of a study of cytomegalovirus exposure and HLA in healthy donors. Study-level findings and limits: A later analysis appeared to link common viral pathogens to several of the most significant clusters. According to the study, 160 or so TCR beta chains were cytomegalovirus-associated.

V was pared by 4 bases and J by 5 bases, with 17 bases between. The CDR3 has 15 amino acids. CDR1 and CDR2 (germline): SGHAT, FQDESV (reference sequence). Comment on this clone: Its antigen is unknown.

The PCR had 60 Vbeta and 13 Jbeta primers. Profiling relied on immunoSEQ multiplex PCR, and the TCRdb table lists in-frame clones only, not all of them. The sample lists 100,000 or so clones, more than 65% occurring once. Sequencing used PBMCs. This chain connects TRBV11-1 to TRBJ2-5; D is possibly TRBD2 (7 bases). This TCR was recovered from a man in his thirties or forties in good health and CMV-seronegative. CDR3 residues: CASSSNSQGGETQYF. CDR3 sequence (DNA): TGTGCCAGCAGCTCAAACTCACAGGGAGGGGAGACCCAGTACTTC.